The 8 T cell receptor beta chains presented below share a single source sample, sequenced in a study of metastatic and nonmetastatic thyroid tumors. Using MiXCR, TCRdb re-called clones from the PCR reads. This sample has tens of thousands of clones, with 20% to 25% found just once. No treatment had been given to any patient before thyroid surgery. The sequencing input was blood. The source is a female donor with papillary thyroid cancer or a benign thyroid nodule (not recorded which). Some clones in this sample may be carry-over from other donors' samples.

This clone was seen many times. V and J are TRBV9 and TRBJ1-2; TRBD1 matches at 7 bases. With V trimmed by 0 bases and J by 5 bases, 4 bases remained unmatched. Germline V gene data show CDR1 as SGDLS and CDR2 as YYNGEE. This CDR3 contains 14 residues. This chain's CDR3 is CASSVAQGEYGYTF. CDR3 nucleotides: TGTGCCAGCAGCGTAGCGCAGGGGGAGTATGGCTACACCTTC. Combining the CDR3 with reference TRBV9 and TRBJ1-2 gives the whole variable domain DSGVTQTPKHLITATGQRVTLRCSPRSGDLSVYWYQQSLDQGLQFLIQYYNGEERAKGNILERFSAQQFPDLHSELNLSSLELGDSALYFCASSVAQGEYGYTFGSGTRLTVV.

Ten or more counts support this clone. Just one base apart from a much larger clone, this may be a read error. V usage is TRBV6-5 and J usage is TRBJ2-1, with a possible D match to TRBD1 (6 bases). V lost 7 bases, J lost 2 bases, and 21 bases lay in between. Germline CDR1 MNHEY, CDR2 SVGAGI. This CDR3 contains 17 residues. CDR3 coding DNA: TGTGCCAGCATCCCACTAGGCGCAGGGGTAGCCTACAATGAGCAGTTCTTC. Translation gives CASIPLGAGVAYNEQFF.

Points on this clone: This may come from a read error, since a much larger clone is one base off. This chain uses TRBV28 with TRBJ2-3, with 7 positions matching TRBD2. J gave up 4 bases and V 4 bases, and 5 bases lay outside the gene matches. Germline V gene sequence: CDR1 MDHEN, CDR2 SYDVKM. The CDR3 is 14 residues long. The CDR3 DNA sequence: TGTGCCAGCAGTTGGGGAGGGTGTGCAGATACGCAGTATTTT. This codes for CASSWGGCADTQYF.

Ten or more counts support this clone. Within the sample, other DNA sequences also encode this same CDR3. This chain uses TRBV12-5 with TRBJ2-3; D possibly uses TRBD1 or TRBD2 (5 bases each). With 9 bases removed from V and 5 bases from J, the gap between germline ends came to 12 bases. This CDR3 region has 12 residues. The germline V gene encodes CDR1 LGHNT and CDR2 FRNRAP. The CDR3 DNA sequence: TGTGCTAGCGGTGGGGCGGGAGATACGCAGTATTTT. It specifies CASGGAGDTQYF.

As for this clone: A much larger clone lies a single base off, so this may be a read error. This chain connects TRBV30 to TRBJ1-1; D is uncertain. CDR3 length: 12 residues. The germline V gene encodes CDR1 GTSNPN and CDR2 SVGIG (reference sequence). The CDR3 loop reads CAWSKTNTEASF. DNA for the CDR3: TGTGCCTGGAGCAAAACTAACACTGAAGCTTCCTTT.

The table lists this clone with many counts. The chain couples TRBV28 to TRBJ2-7; TRBD2 agrees at 8 bases. The CDR3 is 14 residues long. Germline V gene lookup returns CDR1 MDHEN and CDR2 SYDVKM. V lost 7 bases, J lost 3 bases, and 8 bases stayed unmatched. CDR3 sequence (DNA): TGTGCCAGCACGGGGGCTAGCGGGCTCTACGAGCAGTACTTC. Translating gives CASTGASGLYEQYF.

This clone was counted many times. The chain combines TRBV11-2 with TRBJ1-2; 9 nucleotides agree with TRBD1. CDR1 is SGHAT, CDR2 FQNNGV, per germline. J lost 3 bases, V lost 5 bases, and 10 bases had no gene match. CDR3 length equals 16 residues. CDR3 sequence reads: CASSARAGQGDYGYTF. CDR3 in DNA: TGTGCCAGCAGCGCTCGGGCGGGACAGGGCGACTATGGCTACACCTTC.

This clone turned up a few times. The chain is built from TRBV2 and TRBJ1-1; no clear D. The germline V gene encodes CDR1 SNHLY and CDR2 FYNNEI. CDR3 length: 15 residues. Trimming removed 5 bases at V and 1 base at J, with 14 bases between. CDR3: CASSYSAGGNTEAFF. The CDR3, as DNA: TGTGCCAGCAGTTATTCGGCCGGAGGGAACACTGAAGCTTTCTTT.